A selection of T cell receptor beta chains follows, all from one sample in a study of regulatory T cells in long-lasting Graves disease. TCRdb re-called the multiplex PCR reads with MiXCR, one entry per CDR3 protein. The table lists 430,000 or so distinct CDR3 sequences, about 21% of them singletons. Sequencing used peripheral blood mononuclear cells (PBMCs), obtained when the disease was refractory, from a patient treated with antithyroid drugs. The receptors were gathered from a female donor with Graves disease. Each CDR3 is given without its conserved first and last residue. Part of the rows lack a size; the others show once, few, many or a class for expanded clones.

>.|TRBV15|TRBJ1-3
ATSRDPQLSGNTIY
>few|TRBV11-2|TRBJ1-6
ASSSQSYNSPLH
>few|TRBV29-1|TRBJ1-1
SARGQGGDSGAF
>.|TRBV19|TRBJ1-5
ATTRQGSPQPQH
>few|TRBV19|TRBJ1-1
ASSQFMNTEAF
>many|TRBV3-1|TRBJ2-7
ASSQGLVLSEQY
>many|TRBV25-1|TRBJ1-5
ASSAPGGGQPQH
>.|TRBV5-5|TRBJ2-2
ASSSDSGPGELF
>.|TRBV19|TRBJ1-5
ASSIAHLGPRHQPQH
>many|TRBV2|TRBJ2-7
ASGGPDRSSYEQY
>many|TRBV27|TRBJ2-6
ASSPRQSGANVLT
>.|TRBV2|TRBJ2-2
ASILRTSGRAGTGELF
>once|TRBV7-2|TRBJ2-4
ASTDPQVAGPKNIQY
>many|TRBV12-3/TRBV12-4|TRBJ2-5
ASSLTSGGETQY
>few|TRBV7-9|TRBJ1-1
ASSPTGRSTEAF
>.|TRBV25-1|TRBJ2-7
ASSERVPRENYHEQH
>many|TRBV28|TRBJ2-7
ASRGQGRVYEQY
>.|TRBV14|TRBJ1-3
ASSQDLGGSTGNTIY
>few|TRBV20-1|TRBJ2-7
SAEQGQGYEQY
>many|TRBV25-1|TRBJ2-5
ASSGAGVVQETQY
>.|TRBV2|TRBJ2-3
ASSWLEGDTQY
>many|TRBV27|TRBJ1-2
ASKGSSSGYGYT
>few|TRBV11-2|TRBJ1-3
ASSSWALRSSGNTIY
>few|TRBV6-9|TRBJ2-3
ASSWRTSTDTQY
>.|TRBV29-1|TRBJ2-7
SVEGRDYEQY
>many|TRBV12-3/TRBV12-4|TRBJ1-5
ASSLSWTASNQPQH
>.|TRBV19|TRBJ2-7
ASSVTGSRVPEQY
>.|TRBV28|TRBJ2-7
ASSLQSGMTYEQY
>many|TRBV28|TRBJ2-6
ASSFSRHGANVLT
>.|TRBV6-1|TRBJ2-7
ASRDQGFEQY
>.|TRBV15|TRBJ2-5
ATSRQVGEKTQY
>few|TRBV7-8|TRBJ2-3
ASSRTGFDTQY
>many|TRBV9|TRBJ1-5
ASSVDGNQPQH
>.|TRBV13|TRBJ1-2
ASSLRDRASLYT
>many|TRBV5-6|TRBJ2-4
ASSLGLAKNIQY
>many|TRBV6-1|TRBJ1-5
ASSEAGDHQPQH
>few|TRBV6-1|TRBJ1-5
ASSGLVGTGGRNQPQH
>.|TRBV4-1|TRBJ1-1
ASGTQNTEAF
>.|TRBV7-9|TRBJ1-5
ASSTQGENQPQH
>.|TRBV19|TRBJ1-2
ASSIRANYGYT
>.|TRBV14|TRBJ1-2
ASSQAGVDGYT
>.|TRBV2|TRBJ2-1
ASSEERRKQF
>many|TRBV29-1|TRBJ2-5
SVEDGLGETQY
>many|TRBV7-9|TRBJ2-7
ASSLTGQIYEQY
>few|TRBV6-1|TRBJ1-2
ASSHGQGDGYT
>few|TRBV11-2|TRBJ2-2
ASSLFSENTGELF
>few|TRBV20-1|TRBJ1-3
SASLGATIY
>.|TRBV7-8|TRBJ2-1
ASSPTTGGGIEQF
>few|TRBV20-1|TRBJ1-1
SAGDGGRNTEAF
>many|TRBV28|TRBJ1-4
ASSSQPPEKLF
>many|TRBV28|TRBJ1-2
ASTSTDTYYGYT
>.|TRBV20-1|TRBJ2-7
SARGSGSIHEQY
>.|TRBV7-9|TRBJ2-5
ASSLVEGGETQY
>.|TRBV6-1|TRBJ2-2
ASSGSRDRGSNTGELF
>many|TRBV24-1|TRBJ2-4
ATSDGTPKAKNIQY